The clone carrying this T cell receptor beta chain showed up just a few times. The antigen is unknown. The CDR3 is 14 amino acids. The V gene lost 5 bases and the J gene lost 6 bases, with 15 bases spanning the gap. Germline CDR1 and CDR2: SGHNT and YYREEE (reference sequence). This sample was included in a study of human T cells and chemical hapten exposure. Study-level findings and limits: Patch test score rose with PT1 expanded TCR count, significant at thresholds 8, 16 and 32, not 4. Relative to control repertoires, expanded TCRs gave rise to significantly more large CDR3 similarity clusters. Counts of TCRs above 1 in 1000 frequency stayed unchanged with DPC sensitization.

Stated time point: patch test 1, 2 weeks after DPC sensitization. Treatment reported: therapeutic diphenylcyclopropenone sensitization with weekly scalp DPC. During construction of the library, unique molecular identifiers were attached to individual cDNA molecules for quantitative, reproducible TCR counting. In TCRdb, the RACE reads were re-called with MiXCR into one record per CDR3 protein. The repertoire holds tens of thousands of distinct CDR3 sequences, with approximately 10% as singletons. Sequencing was performed on whole blood, taken in connection with sensitization to the hapten diphenylcyclopropenone (DPC). The chain carries TRBV5-4 and TRBJ1-5; D remains unclear. This TCR derives from a woman aged 55-69 years with alopecia areata. Some clones in this sample may be carry-over from other donors' samples. CDR3 loop: CASSQDRLGQPQHF. The CDR3 coding sequence is TGTGCCAGCAGTCAGGATAGGCTTGGTCAGCCCCAGCATTTT.